This is a list of T cell receptor beta chains from one sample in a study of shared clonotypes between healthy human individuals. Repertoires were generated with immunoSEQ multiplex PCR, while TCRdb's copy carries only in-frame clones and drops some. Counted here are around 700,000 clones, more than 70% occurring once; the ten biggest clones make up 1.8%. Sequencing used memory CD4+ T cells sorted from blood. The source is a woman aged 25 to 45 in good health. CDR3s leave out the opening cysteine and the closing phenylalanine or tryptophan.

TRBV5-4,13,ASSLAGGAYNEQF
TRBV13,13,ASSLGWDYSYEQY
TRBV9,13,ASSVGRVAEGTQY
TRBV5-1,14,ASSIGRLAGVGEQF
TRBV7-8,16,ASSLSVGQGAVGEKLF
TRBV29-1,11,SVGLVAGGEQY
TRBV20-1,9,GTDRTYEQY
TRBV4-1,17,ASSQVTTGPRGASHEQY
TRBV6-5,11,ASSTENSYEQY
TRBV2,13,ASRDTGTSENEQF
TRBV11-2,16,ASSLKVTSGGGRNEQF
TRBV29-1,14,SVDGTGTGLGSPLH
TRBV2,12,AGKQVVSVDEQF
TRBV28,13,ASTNSGRNAYEQY
TRBV6-1,13,ASSVEGTGNQPQH
TRBV18,14,ASSPSGRYSYNEQF
TRBV5-1,10,ASSVIQETQY
TRBV5-1,16,ASSLGSLAGGVTDTQY
TRBV11-2,13,ASSFNQGSEETQY
TRBV18,12,ASSPIVRNTEAF
TRBV5-1,11,ASSLTGGETQY
TRBV7-3,13,ASSTTEGGLYEQY
TRBV4-1,14,ASSQEPRIDSPGAF